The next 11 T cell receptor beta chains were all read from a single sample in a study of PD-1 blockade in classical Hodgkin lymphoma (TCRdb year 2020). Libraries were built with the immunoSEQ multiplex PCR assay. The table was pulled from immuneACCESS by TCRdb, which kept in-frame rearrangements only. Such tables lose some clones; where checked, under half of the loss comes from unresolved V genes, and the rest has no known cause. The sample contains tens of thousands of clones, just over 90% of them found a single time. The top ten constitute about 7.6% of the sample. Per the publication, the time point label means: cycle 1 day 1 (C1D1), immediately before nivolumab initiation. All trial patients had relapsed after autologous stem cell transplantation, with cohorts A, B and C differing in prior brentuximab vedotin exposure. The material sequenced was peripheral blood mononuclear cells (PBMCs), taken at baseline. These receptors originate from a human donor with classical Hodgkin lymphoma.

The CDR3 region is CASSVRVLADNEQFF. CDR3 DNA sequence: TGTGCCAGCAGTGTGCGGGTCCTAGCGGACAATGAGCAGTTCTTC. The V and J genes are TRBV2 and TRBJ2-1; 7 bases are shared with TRBD2. CDR1 is SNHLY, CDR2 FYNNEI, per germline. Germline trimming cut 4 bases from V and 5 bases from J; bases unmatched to any gene: 8. This CDR3 spans 15 amino acids.

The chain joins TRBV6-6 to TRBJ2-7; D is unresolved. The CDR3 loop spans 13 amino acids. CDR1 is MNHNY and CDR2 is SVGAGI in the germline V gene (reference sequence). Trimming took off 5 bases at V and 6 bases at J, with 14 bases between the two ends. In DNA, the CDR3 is TGTGCCAGCAGTCCTTCGAGGCCGGGCGAGCAGTACTTC. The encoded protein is CASSPSRPGEQYF.

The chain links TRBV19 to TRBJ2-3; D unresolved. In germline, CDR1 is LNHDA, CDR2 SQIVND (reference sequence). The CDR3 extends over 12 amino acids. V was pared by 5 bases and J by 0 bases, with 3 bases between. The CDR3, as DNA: TGTGCCAGTAGTGGGAGCACAGATACGCAGTATTTT. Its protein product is CASSGSTDTQYF.

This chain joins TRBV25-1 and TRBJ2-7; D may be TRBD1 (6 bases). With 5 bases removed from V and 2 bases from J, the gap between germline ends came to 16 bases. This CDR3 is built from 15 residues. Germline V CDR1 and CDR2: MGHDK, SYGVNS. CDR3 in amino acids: CASSLTRQDPYEQYF. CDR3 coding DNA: TGTGCCAGCAGTCTGACCAGACAGGACCCCTACGAGCAGTACTTC.

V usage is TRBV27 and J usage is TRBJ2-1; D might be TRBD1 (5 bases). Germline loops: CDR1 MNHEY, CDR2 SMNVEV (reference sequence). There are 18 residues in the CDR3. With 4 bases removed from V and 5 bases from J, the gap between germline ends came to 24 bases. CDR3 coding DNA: TGTGCCAGCAGTTCAGCACCAGGGTTAACCTACATGGACAATGAGCAGTTCTTC. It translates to CASSSAPGLTYMDNEQFF.

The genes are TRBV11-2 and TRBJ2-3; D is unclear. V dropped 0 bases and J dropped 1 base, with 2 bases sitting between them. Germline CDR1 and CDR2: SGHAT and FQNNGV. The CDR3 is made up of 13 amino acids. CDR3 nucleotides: TGTGCCAGCAGCTTAGAAGGCACAGATACGCAGTATTTT. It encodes CASSLEGTDTQYF.

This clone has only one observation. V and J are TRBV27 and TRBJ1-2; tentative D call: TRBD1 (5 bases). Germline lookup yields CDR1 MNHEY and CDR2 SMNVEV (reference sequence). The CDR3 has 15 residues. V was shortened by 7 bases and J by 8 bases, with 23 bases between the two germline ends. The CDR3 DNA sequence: TGTGCCAGCAACGTGGGGCCAATCAGTGGATCCGGCTACACCTTC. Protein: CASNVGPISGSGYTF.

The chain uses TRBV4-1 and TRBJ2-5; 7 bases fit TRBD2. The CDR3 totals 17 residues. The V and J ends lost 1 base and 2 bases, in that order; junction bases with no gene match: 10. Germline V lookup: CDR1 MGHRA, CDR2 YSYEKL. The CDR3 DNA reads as TGCGCCAGCAGCCAAGGGCCGGCTAGCGGTTTACAAGAGACCCAGTACTTC. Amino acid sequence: CASSQGPASGLQETQYF.

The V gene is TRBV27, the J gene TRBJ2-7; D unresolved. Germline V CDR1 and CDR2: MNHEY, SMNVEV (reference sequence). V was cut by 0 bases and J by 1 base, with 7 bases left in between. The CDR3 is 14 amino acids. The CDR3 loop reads CASSLSRLSYEQYF. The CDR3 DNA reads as TGTGCCAGCAGTTTATCGCGATTATCCTACGAGCAGTACTTC.

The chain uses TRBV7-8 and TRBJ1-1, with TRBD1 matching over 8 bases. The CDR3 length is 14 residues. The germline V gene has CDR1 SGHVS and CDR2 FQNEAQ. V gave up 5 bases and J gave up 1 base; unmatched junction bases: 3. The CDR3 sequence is CASSPGQGNTEAFF. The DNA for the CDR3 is TGTGCCAGCAGCCCCGGACAGGGGAACACTGAAGCTTTCTTT.

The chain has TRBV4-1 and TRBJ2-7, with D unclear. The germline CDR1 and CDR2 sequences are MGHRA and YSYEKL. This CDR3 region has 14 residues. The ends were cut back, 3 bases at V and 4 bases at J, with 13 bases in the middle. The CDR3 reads CASSQKGPEYEQYF. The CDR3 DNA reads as TGCGCCAGCAGCCAGAAGGGTCCCGAGTACGAGCAGTACTTC.